Below are 21 T cell receptor beta chains sequenced from a single sample in a study of control samples from healthy donors and cancer patients. The protocol was immunoSEQ multiplex PCR, while the TCRdb copy is restricted to in-frame clones and leaves out a portion. The sample gives about 120,000 clones, about 83% of which show up once; 12% is in the top ten. Sample: blood. The receptors originated from a young man in good health.

This chain connects TRBV30 to TRBJ2-3, with D tentatively TRBD2 (6 bases). The CDR3 spans 14 residues. V was trimmed by 5 bases and J by 2 bases, leaving 14 bases between them. The V gene's germline CDR1 is GTSNPN and CDR2 SVGIG (reference sequence). CDR3 in DNA: TGTGCCTGGGGAGGGGCCAGCATCACAGATACGCAGTATTTT. It encodes CAWGGASITDTQYF.

The gene calls are TRBV18 and TRBJ1-6; D remains ambiguous. CDR1 and CDR2 from the germline V gene are KGHSH and LQKENI. This CDR3 contains 14 residues. Trimming cost V 3 bases and J 10 bases, with 13 bases left between them. The CDR3 sequence: CASSPTTEGSPLHF. As DNA, the CDR3 is TGTGCCAGCTCACCGACAACAGAGGGCTCACCCCTCCACTTT. Complete variable domain (other parts from reference TRBV18 and TRBJ1-6): NAGVMQNPRHLVRRRGQEARLRCSPMKGHSHVYWYRQLPEEGLKFMVYLQKENIIDESGMPKERFSAEFPKEGPSILRIQQVVRGDSAAYFCASSPTTEGSPLHFGNGTRLTVT.

The CDR3 bases are TGTGCCAGCAGCCAAGGCTCCGGGACGGATACTAACTATGGCTACACCTTC. It encodes CASSQGSGTDTNYGYTF. The V call is TRBV4-2, the J call TRBJ1-2; a possible D gene is TRBD1 (5 bases). The CDR3 runs 17 residues. V lost 1 base and J 0 bases, leaving 15 bases between the germline ends. Germline CDR1 is LGHNA and CDR2 is YNFKEQ.

This chain links TRBV7-3 with TRBJ2-1, with 8 bases aligning to TRBD2. With V trimmed by 5 bases and J by 7 bases, 10 bases remained unmatched. Germline-derived CDR1 and CDR2 are SGHTA and FQGTGA. CDR3 length: 15 residues. The CDR3 bases are TGTGCCAGCAGCCGGCCGGGACTAGGGGAAAATGAGCAGTTCTTC. Translating gives CASSRPGLGENEQFF.

This clone was found once. The rearrangement joins TRBV25-1 to TRBJ2-1, with D perhaps assigned TRBD1 or TRBD2 (5 bases each). Germline lookup yields CDR1 MGHDK and CDR2 SYGVNS. Trimming removed 8 bases at V and 9 bases at J, with 8 bases between. This CDR3 comprises 10 residues. The CDR3 is CASGGPEQFF. The CDR3 bases are TGTGCCAGCGGGGGTCCTGAGCAGTTCTTC. The whole variable domain, filled in from reference TRBV25-1 and TRBJ2-1, reads EADIYQTPRYLVIGTGKKITLECSQTMGHDKMYWYQQDPGMELHLIHYSYGVNSTEKGDLSSESTVSRIRTEHFPLTLESARPSHTSQYLCASGGPEQFFGPGTRLTVL.

The rearrangement joins TRBV4-1 to TRBJ1-2, with D unclear. CDR1 and CDR2 (germline): MGHRA, YSYEKL. Trimming cost V 0 bases and J 4 bases, with 12 bases left between them. The CDR3 consists of 15 residues. CDR3 loop: CASSQDREGFYGYTF. CDR3 nucleotide sequence: TGCGCCAGCAGCCAAGATCGGGAGGGTTTCTATGGCTACACCTTC.

V gene TRBV5-6 combines with J gene TRBJ2-7, with a possible D match to TRBD2 (5 bases). With 2 bases removed from V and 0 bases from J, the gap between germline ends came to 12 bases. The length of the CDR3 is 15 residues. Per germline, CDR1 SGHDT and CDR2 YYEEEE. The CDR3, as DNA: TGTGCCAGCAGCTTTAGAGCCGGGAACTCCTACGAGCAGTACGTC. Its translation is CASSFRAGNSYEQYV.

The chain has TRBV5-6 and TRBJ2-3; D gene ambiguous. V was shortened by 7 bases and J by 0 bases, with 9 bases between the two germline ends. CDR1 SGHDT and CDR2 YYEEEE come from the germline V gene. The CDR3 covers 13 residues. The CDR3 DNA sequence: TGTGCCAGCTTGACGGGTAGCACAGATACGCAGTATTTT. It encodes CASLTGSTDTQYF.

The gene calls are TRBV28 and TRBJ1-2, with TRBD1 as a possible D gene (5 bases). Germline-derived CDR1 and CDR2 are MDHEN and SYDVKM. The CDR3 is 18 residues long. The germline V and J ends were trimmed by 2 bases and 4 bases, with 23 bases remaining between them. The CDR3 nucleotides are TGTGCCAGCAGTTTACTCCTACCGGGGGAGTACTTATTCTATGGCTACACCTTC. It codes for CASSLLLPGEYLFYGYTF.

The chain links TRBV11-2 to TRBJ2-5; D call uncertain. The CDR3 consists of 15 residues. Germline V gene data show CDR1 as SGHAT and CDR2 as FQNNGV. V lost 1 base to trimming and J lost 1 base, with 10 bases between them. The CDR3 region has the DNA TGTGCCAGCAGCTTAGCGGGTGCTCTCCAAGAGACCCAGTACTTC. Protein: CASSLAGALQETQYF.

The V gene is TRBV6-2 or TRBV6-3, the J gene TRBJ1-1, with D uncertain. Germline CDR1 reads MNHEY; CDR2 reads SVGEGT. The V end was cut by 0 bases, the J end by 1 base, with 6 bases between. The CDR3 extends over 14 amino acids. CDR3 bases: TGTGCCAGCAGTTACTCTTGGGCGAACACTGAAGCTTTCTTT. The encoded protein is CASSYSWANTEAFF.

J is TRBJ2-1 and V is TRBV7-3, with 9 bases fitting TRBD1. Germline V gene lookup returns CDR1 SGHTA and CDR2 FQGTGA. J was trimmed by 6 bases and V by 5 bases; bases with no gene match: 11. CDR3 length: 16 amino acids. CDR3 loop: CASSKPGTGIGNEQFF. In nucleotides, the CDR3 is TGTGCCAGCAGCAAACCCGGGACAGGGATCGGCAATGAGCAGTTCTTC.

This clone was counted between two and nine times. The chain recombines TRBV6-1 with TRBJ1-5; D is ambiguous. From germline, CDR1 is MNHNS and CDR2 SASEGT. The CDR3 spans 12 residues. V was clipped by 3 bases and J by 9 bases, with 9 bases between them. The CDR3 DNA follows: TGTGCCAGCAGTGACACTACGAGGCCCCAGCATTTT. It specifies CASSDTTRPQHF.

The chain is built from TRBV3-1 (or the pseudogene TRBV3-2) and TRBJ1-3; perhaps TRBD1 as D (5 bases). The germline V and J ends were trimmed by 2 bases and 6 bases, with 14 bases remaining between them. Germline CDR1 reads LGHDT; CDR2 reads YNNKEL (reference sequence). This CDR3 has 15 residues. This chain's CDR3 is CASSQYGGVENTIYF. For the CDR3, the DNA is TGTGCCAGCAGCCAATATGGAGGGGTGGAAAACACCATATATTTT.

The V gene is TRBV5-1, the J gene TRBJ1-2; 7 bases agree with TRBD1. Germline lookup yields CDR1 SGHRS and CDR2 YFSETQ. J gave up 7 bases and V 3 bases, and 9 bases lay outside the gene matches. This CDR3 has 14 amino acids. The CDR3: CASSWDTGAAGYTF. Written as DNA, the CDR3 is TGCGCCAGCAGCTGGGACACAGGGGCTGCTGGCTACACCTTC.

The chain's CDR3 is CASSQRDSPKTQYF. The CDR3 DNA follows: TGCGCCAGCAGCCAAAGGGACAGTCCGAAGACCCAGTACTTC. The chain has TRBV4-1 and TRBJ2-5; 7 bases align to TRBD1. Germline CDR1 reads MGHRA; CDR2 reads YSYEKL. This CDR3 is built from 14 residues. The V segment lost 2 bases and the J segment 6 bases; nucleotides outside the gene matches: 6.

The chain uses TRBV30 and TRBJ2-5, with TRBD2 as a possible D gene (6 bases). Germline V gene data show CDR1 as GTSNPN and CDR2 as SVGIG (reference sequence). Trimming pared 2 bases from V and 2 bases from J, leaving 9 bases between. CDR3 length: 13 residues. The CDR3 DNA is TGTGCCTGGAGTATCGGGACTCAAGAGACCCAGTACTTC. It codes for CAWSIGTQETQYF.

The CDR3 loop reads CASSYGLRGYTF. Here the CDR3 DNA reads TGTGCCAGCAGTTATGGGCTTAGGGGCTACACCTTC. The chain carries TRBV12-3 or TRBV12-4 and TRBJ1-2; D remains unclear. Trimming pared 4 bases from V and 8 bases from J, leaving 11 bases between. The CDR3 extends over 12 amino acids.

This clone occurred once. The chain carries TRBV5-5 and TRBJ1-3, with 7 bases aligning to TRBD1. V dropped 5 bases and J dropped 1; count of bases not matched to a gene: 6. The CDR3 runs to 15 residues. Germline-derived CDR1 and CDR2 are SGHKS and YYEKEE (reference sequence). CDR3 DNA sequence: TGTGCCAGCAGTCGGGACAGAGAGTCTGGAAACACCATATATTTT. Its protein is CASSRDRESGNTIYF.

This chain joins TRBV6-1 and TRBJ2-2; tentatively, D is TRBD2 (5 bases). The CDR3 is 15 residues long. V shed 8 bases and J shed 0 bases, with 13 bases lying between them. The germline CDR1 and CDR2 sequences are MNHNS and SASEGT. Here the CDR3 DNA reads TGTGCCAGCGGTAAAGCGGAAGCGAACACCGGGGAGCTGTTTTTT. It specifies CASGKAEANTGELFF.

Only a few counts were recorded for this clone. The CDR3 DNA reads as TGTGCCACCAGGGGGAACATTGGATACACAGATACGCAGTATTTT. Translating it yields CATRGNIGYTDTQYF. V is TRBV24-1 and J is TRBJ2-3; D gene unclear. Germline loops: CDR1 KGHDR, CDR2 SFDVKD. Deletions cut 7 bases from V and 2 bases from J, with 15 bases between. This CDR3 has 15 residues.